This TCR beta chain appears in the sequencing data of a study of blood T cells in healthy people across ages. Then a second PCR, running about 7 to 11 cycles, was carried out with a sample-barcoded 5' primer and a J-beta primer mix. TCRdb analysed the 5' RACE reads with MiXCR anew, one entry per CDR3 protein. The repertoire holds roughly 900,000 distinct CDR3 sequences, with about 44% as singletons. The CDR3 loop spans 9 amino acids. Germline V lookup: CDR1 MNHEY, CDR2 SMNVEV (reference sequence). Trimming stripped 3 bases from V and 10 bases from J, with 3 bases between. In this sample, this clonotype turned up a few times.

This receptor was taken from a man aged 25 to 45 in good health. Material for sequencing was blood. The chain links TRBV27 to TRBJ1-2; no clear D gene. CDR3 sequence (DNA): TGTGCCAGCAGTTTTGACTACACCTTC. Translated: CASSFDYTF.